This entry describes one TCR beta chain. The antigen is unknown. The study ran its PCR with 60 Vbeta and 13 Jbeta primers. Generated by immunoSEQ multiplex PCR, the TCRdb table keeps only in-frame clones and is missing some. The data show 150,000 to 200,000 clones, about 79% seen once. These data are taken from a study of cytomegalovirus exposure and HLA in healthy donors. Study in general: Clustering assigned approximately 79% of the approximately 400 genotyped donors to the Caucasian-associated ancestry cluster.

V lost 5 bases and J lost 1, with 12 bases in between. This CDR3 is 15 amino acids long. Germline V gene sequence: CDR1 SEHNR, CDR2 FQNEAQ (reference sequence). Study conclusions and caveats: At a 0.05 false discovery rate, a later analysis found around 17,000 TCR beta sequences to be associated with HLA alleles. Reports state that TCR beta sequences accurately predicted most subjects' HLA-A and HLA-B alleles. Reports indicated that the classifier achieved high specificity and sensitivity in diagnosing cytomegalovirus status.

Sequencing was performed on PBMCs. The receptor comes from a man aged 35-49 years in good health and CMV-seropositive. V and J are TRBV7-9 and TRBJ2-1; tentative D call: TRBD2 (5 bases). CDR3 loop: CASSRRTGSYNEQFF. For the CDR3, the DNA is TGTGCCAGCAGCCGACGGACTGGGTCCTACAATGAGCAGTTCTTC.